This T cell receptor beta chain was observed in a study of T-cell reconstitution after alpha-beta-depleted transplantation in children. Trimming removed 3 bases at V and 8 bases at J, with 10 bases between. In germline, CDR1 is DFQATT, CDR2 SNEGSKA (reference sequence). This CDR3 has 11 residues. This clonotype showed up many times. Unique molecular identifiers were built into the TCRbeta library. Using its own MiXCR run on the PCR reads, TCRdb lists one record per CDR3 protein. The sample lists around 600,000 distinct CDR3 sequences; 16% were seen once. The gene calls are TRBV20-1 and TRBJ1-2; weak D call: TRBD1 (5 bases). This specimen consisted of PBMCs from the stem cell graft donor, obtained from the stem cell graft. The receptor comes from a human donor who donated a stem cell graft to a child with acute myeloid leukemia. The CDR3 reads CSARQEGGYTF. CDR3 nucleotides: TGCAGTGCTAGGCAGGAGGGGGGCTACACCTTC.